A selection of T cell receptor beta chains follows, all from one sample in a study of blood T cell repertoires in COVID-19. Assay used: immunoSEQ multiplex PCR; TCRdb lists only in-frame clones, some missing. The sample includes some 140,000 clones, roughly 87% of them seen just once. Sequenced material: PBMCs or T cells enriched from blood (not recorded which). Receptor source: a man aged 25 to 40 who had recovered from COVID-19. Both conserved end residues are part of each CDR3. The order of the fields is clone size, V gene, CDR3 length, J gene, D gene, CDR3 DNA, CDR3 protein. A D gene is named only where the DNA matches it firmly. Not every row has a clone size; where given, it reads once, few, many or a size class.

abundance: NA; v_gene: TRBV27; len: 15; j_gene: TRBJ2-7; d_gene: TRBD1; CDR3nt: TGTGCCAGCAGGAAAAACCGGGACAGGACCTACGAGCAGTACTTC; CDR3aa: CASRKNRDRTYEQYF
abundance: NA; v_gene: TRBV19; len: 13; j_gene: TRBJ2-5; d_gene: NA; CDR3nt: TGTGCCAGTGCGGCAGCTGGTTTGGAGACCCAGTACTTC; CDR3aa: CASAAAGLETQYF
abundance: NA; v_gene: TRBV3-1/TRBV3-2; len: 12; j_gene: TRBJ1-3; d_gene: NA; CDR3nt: TGTGCCAGCAGCCAGTGGGCGAACACCATATATTTT; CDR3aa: CASSQWANTIYF
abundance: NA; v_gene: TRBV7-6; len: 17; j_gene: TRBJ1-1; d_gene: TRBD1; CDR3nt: TGTGCCAGCAGCTTATATCAGGACAGGGGGGGAACCACTGAAGCTTTCTTT; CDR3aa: CASSLYQDRGGTTEAFF
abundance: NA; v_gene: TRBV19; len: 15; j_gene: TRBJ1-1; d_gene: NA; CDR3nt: TGTGCCAGTAGTATTTGGCCCGGACAGAACACTGAAGCTTTCTTT; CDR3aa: CASSIWPGQNTEAFF
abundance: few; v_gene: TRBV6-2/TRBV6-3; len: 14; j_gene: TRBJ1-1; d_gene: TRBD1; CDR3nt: TGTGCCAGCAGTACGGGACAGGTGAACACTGAAGCTTTCTTT; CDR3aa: CASSTGQVNTEAFF
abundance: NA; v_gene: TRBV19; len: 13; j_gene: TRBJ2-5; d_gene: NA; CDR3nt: TGTGCCAGTGGGGAGAATAGAATAGAGACCCAGTACTTC; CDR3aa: CASGENRIETQYF
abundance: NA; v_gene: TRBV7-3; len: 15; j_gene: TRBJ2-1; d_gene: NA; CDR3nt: TGTGCCAGCAGCTCCGCCCCAGCGGCCTACAATGAGCAGTTCTTC; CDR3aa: CASSSAPAAYNEQFF
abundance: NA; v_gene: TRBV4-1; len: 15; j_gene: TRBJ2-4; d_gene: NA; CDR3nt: TGCGCCAGCAGCCAAGTTTACACAGGGATCCACATTCAGTACTTC; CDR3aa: CASSQVYTGIHIQYF
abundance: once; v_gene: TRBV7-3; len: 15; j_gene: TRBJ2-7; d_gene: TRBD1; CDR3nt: TGTGCCAGCAGCTCCTCCGACAGGGTTAAGTACGAGCAGTACTTC; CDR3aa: CASSSSDRVKYEQYF
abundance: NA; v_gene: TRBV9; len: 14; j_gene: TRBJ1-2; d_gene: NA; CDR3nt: TGTGCCAGCAGCGTAGGCCAGGGGTACTATGGCTACACCTTC; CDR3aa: CASSVGQGYYGYTF
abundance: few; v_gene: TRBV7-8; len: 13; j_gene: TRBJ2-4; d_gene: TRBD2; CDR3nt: TGTGCCAGCAGAGAGGGGCGGGGGGGCCGGCTGTACTTC; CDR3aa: CASREGRGGRLYF
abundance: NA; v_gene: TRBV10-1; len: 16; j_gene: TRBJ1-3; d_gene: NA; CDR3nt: TGCGCCAGCAGTGAGTCCCCAGGGAAGACTGGAAACACCATATATTTT; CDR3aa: CASSESPGKTGNTIYF
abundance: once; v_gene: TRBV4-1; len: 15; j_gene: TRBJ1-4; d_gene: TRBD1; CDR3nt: TGCGCCAGCAGCCAAACACGACAGGGGCATGAAAAACTGTTTTTT; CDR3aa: CASSQTRQGHEKLFF
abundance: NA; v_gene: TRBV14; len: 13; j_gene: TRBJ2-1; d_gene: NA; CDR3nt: TGTGCCAGCAGCCAAGATCGTTACAATGAGCAGTTCTTC; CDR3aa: CASSQDRYNEQFF
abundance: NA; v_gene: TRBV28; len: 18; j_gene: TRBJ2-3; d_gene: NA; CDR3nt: TGTGCCAGCAGTTTATTGGGGGGGAACAGGGCCAGCACAGATACGCAGTATTTT; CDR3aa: CASSLLGGNRASTDTQYF
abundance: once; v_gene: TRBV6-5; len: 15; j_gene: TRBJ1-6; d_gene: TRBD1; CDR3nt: TGTGCCAGCAGTTACGCGGACAGGGCCTTTTCACCCCTCCACTTT; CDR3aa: CASSYADRAFSPLHF
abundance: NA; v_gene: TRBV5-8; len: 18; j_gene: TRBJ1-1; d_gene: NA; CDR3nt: TGTGCCAGCAGATTTGGGGGGGGATCTATATCTATGAACACTGAAGCTTTCTTT; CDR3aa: CASRFGGGSISMNTEAFF
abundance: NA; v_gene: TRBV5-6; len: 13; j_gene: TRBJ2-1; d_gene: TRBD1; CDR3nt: TGTGCCAGCAGCTTACAGGGGTACAATGAGCAGTTCTTC; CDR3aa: CASSLQGYNEQFF
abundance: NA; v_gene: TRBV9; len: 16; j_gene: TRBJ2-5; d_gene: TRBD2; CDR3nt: TGTGCCAGCAGCCATCCTAGGGGCGGGGGCCAAGAGACCCAGTACTTC; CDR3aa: CASSHPRGGGQETQYF
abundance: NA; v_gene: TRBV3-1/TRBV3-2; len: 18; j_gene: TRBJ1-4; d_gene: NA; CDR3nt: TGTGCCAGCAGCCAAGAGGGCGGGGGGCGGACAACTAATGAAAAACTGTTTTTT; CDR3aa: CASSQEGGGRTTNEKLFF
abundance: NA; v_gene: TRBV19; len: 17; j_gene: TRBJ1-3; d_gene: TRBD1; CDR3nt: TGTGCCAGTAGTATCCCCCGGGACAGAAGACCTGGAAACACCATATATTTT; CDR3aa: CASSIPRDRRPGNTIYF
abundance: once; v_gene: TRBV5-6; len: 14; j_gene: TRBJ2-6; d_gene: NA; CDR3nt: TGTGCCAGCAGCGCGCGGGACGGGGCCAACGTCCTGACTTTC; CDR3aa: CASSARDGANVLTF
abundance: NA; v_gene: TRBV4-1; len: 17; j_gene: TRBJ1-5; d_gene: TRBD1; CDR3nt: TGCGCCAGCAGCCAGATCCCGGGACAGTCAAACAATCAGCCCCAGCATTTT; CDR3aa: CASSQIPGQSNNQPQHF
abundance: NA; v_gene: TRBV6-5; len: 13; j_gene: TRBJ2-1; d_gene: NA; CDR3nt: TGTGCCAGCAGGCTAGCGATTGTAAGTGAGCAGTTCTTC; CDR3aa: CASRLAIVSEQFF
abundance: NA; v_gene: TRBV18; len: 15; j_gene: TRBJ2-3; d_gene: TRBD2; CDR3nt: TGTGCCAGCTCATCACTAGCGGGATTGGCAGATACGCAGTATTTT; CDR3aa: CASSSLAGLADTQYF
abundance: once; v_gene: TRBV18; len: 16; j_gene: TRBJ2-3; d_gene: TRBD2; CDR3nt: TGTGCCAGCTCACCCTTAGCGGGATTCCCCACAGATACGCAGTATTTT; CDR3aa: CASSPLAGFPTDTQYF
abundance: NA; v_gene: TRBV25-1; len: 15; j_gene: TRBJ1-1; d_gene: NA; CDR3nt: TGTGCCAGCAGTGACCCCTTGGGGGGGGTCGCTGAAGCTTTCTTT; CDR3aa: CASSDPLGGVAEAFF
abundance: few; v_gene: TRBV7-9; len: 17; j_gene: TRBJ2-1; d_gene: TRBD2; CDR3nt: TGTGCCAGCAGGGATGGACTAGCGGGACAGAGCTACAATGAGCAGTTCTTC; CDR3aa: CASRDGLAGQSYNEQFF
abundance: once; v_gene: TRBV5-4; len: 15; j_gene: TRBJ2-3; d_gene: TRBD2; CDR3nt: TGTGCCAGCAGCTTAACTAGCGGGAGCACAGATACGCAGTATTTT; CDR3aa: CASSLTSGSTDTQYF
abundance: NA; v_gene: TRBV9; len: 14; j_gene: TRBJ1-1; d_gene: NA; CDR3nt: TGTGCCAGCAGCGAACAAAGGGCGGGCACTGAAGCTTTCTTT; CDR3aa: CASSEQRAGTEAFF
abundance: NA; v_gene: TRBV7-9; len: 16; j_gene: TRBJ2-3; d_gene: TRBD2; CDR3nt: TGTGCCAGCAGCTTAACGCGGGAGGGCCGCGCAGATACGCAGTATTTT; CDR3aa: CASSLTREGRADTQYF
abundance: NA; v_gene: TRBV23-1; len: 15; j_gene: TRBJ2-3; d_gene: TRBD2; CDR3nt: TGCGCCAGCAGTCAAGCACTAGCGGTCACAGATACGCAGTATTTT; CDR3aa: CASSQALAVTDTQYF
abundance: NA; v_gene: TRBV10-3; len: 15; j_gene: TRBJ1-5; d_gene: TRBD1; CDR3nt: TGTGCCATCAGTGAGGCAGGGGGCAGCAATCAGCCCCAGCATTTT; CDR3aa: CAISEAGGSNQPQHF
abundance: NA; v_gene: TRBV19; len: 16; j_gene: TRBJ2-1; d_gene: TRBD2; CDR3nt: TGTGCCAGTAGTATGATGACTAGCGGGAGGAGAGGGGAGCAGTTCTTC; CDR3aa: CASSMMTSGRRGEQFF
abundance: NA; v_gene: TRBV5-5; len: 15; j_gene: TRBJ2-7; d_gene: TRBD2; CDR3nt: TGTGCCAGCAGCCCCTGGGAGGGGCAAACCTACGAGCAGTACTTC; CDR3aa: CASSPWEGQTYEQYF
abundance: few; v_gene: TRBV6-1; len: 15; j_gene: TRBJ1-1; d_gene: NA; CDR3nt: TGTGCCAGCAGTGAATACGCAAACCGGGACACTGAAGCTTTCTTT; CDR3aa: CASSEYANRDTEAFF
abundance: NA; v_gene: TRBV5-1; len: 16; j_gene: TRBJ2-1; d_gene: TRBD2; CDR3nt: TGCGCCAGCAGCTCACCGGGACTAGCCGGGGGCAATGAGCAGTTCTTC; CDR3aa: CASSSPGLAGGNEQFF
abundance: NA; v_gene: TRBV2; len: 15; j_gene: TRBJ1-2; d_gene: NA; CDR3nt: TGTGCCAGCAGTGAAGCGTGGCAGCCTACGGGGGGCTACACCTTC; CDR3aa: CASSEAWQPTGGYTF
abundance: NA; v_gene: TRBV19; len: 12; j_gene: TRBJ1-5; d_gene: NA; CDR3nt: TGTGCCAGTAGCCTCGGCAATCAGCCCCAGCATTTT; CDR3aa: CASSLGNQPQHF
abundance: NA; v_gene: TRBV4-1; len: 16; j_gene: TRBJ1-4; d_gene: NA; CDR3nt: TGCGCCAGCAGCCCGGGGTCGGGGAAGATTAATGAAAAACTGTTTTTT; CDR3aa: CASSPGSGKINEKLFF
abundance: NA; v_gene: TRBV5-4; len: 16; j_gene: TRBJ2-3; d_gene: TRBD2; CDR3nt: TGTGCCAGCAGCCCCGGGACTAGCGGGACTACCGATACGCAGTATTTT; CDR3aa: CASSPGTSGTTDTQYF
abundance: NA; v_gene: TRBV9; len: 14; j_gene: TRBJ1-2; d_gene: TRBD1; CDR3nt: TGTGCCAGCAGCGCCGGGGACAGGGGCTATGGCTACACCTTC; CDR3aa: CASSAGDRGYGYTF
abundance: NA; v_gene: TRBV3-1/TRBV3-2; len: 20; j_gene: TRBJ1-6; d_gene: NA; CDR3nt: TGTGCCAGCAGCCCTGAGCGATTTTATGATCTGAGCTCCTATAATTCACCCCTCCACTTT; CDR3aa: CASSPERFYDLSSYNSPLHF
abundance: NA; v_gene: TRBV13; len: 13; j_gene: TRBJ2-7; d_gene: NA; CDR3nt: TGTGCCAGCAGCTCAGGACAGTCCTACGAGCAGTACTTC; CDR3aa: CASSSGQSYEQYF
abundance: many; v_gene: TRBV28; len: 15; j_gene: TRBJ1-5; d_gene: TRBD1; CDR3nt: TGTGCCAGCATCCCAGGCCAGGGGGGAAATCAGCCCCAGCATTTT; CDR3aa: CASIPGQGGNQPQHF
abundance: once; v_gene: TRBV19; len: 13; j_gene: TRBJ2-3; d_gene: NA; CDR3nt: TGTGCCAGTAGTATGGTTGAGTCAGATACGCAGTATTTT; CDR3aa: CASSMVESDTQYF
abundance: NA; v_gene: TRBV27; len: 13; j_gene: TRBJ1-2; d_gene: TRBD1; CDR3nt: TGTGCCAGCAGTCCGGACAGGGTCTATGGCTACACCTTC; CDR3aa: CASSPDRVYGYTF